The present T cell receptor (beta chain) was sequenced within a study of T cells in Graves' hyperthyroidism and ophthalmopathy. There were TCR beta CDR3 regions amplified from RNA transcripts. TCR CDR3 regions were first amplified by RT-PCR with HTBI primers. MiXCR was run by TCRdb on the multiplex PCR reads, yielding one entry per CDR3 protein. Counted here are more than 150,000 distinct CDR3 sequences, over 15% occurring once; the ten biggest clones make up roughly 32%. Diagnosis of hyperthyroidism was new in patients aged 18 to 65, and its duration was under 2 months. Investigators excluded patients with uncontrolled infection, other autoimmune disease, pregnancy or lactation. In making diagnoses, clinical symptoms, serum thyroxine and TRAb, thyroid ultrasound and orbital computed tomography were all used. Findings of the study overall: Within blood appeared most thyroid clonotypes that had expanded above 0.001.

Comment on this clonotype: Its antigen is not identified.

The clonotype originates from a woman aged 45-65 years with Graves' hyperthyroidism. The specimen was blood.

CDR3 loop: CASKKGQPNEKLFF. The CDR3 DNA sequence: TGTGCCAGTAAAAAAGGACAGCCTAATGAAAAACTGTTTTTT. The V gene is TRBV19, the J gene TRBJ1-4, with D possibly matching TRBD1 (6 bases). Germline V gene data show CDR1 as LNHDA and CDR2 as SQIVND (reference sequence). There are 14 residues in the CDR3. V shed 7 bases and J shed 3 bases, with 12 bases lying between them.